A selection of T cell receptor beta chains follows, all from one sample in a study of neurological immune-mediated disorders. TCRdb itself ran the 5' RACE reads through MiXCR, one entry per CDR3 protein. This sample has roughly 21,000 distinct CDR3 sequences; approximately 15% occur once, and the top ten carry around 15%. The sequencing input was PBMCs. The origin of the receptors is a female donor with HTLV-1-associated myelopathy (HAM/TSP). The CDR3 runs from the conserved cysteine through the conserved F or W. D genes are given only for firm matches. Clone sizes are shown as once, few, many or a size class.

v_call,clone_size,d_call,j_call,cdr3_nt,cdr3_aa
TRBV5-1,medium-sized,-,TRBJ2-5,TGCGCCAGCAGCTTGGGAGGACGCGGGGAGACCCAGTACTTC,CASSLGGRGETQYF
TRBV18,many,-,TRBJ2-1,TGTGCCAGCTCACCAAGGACTTCTAATGAGCAGTTCTTC,CASSPRTSNEQFF
TRBV5-6,many,TRBD1,TRBJ2-2,TGTGCCAGCAGCTTGGTGTGGGGGACAGGGGGGACCGGGGAGCTGTTTTTT,CASSLVWGTGGTGELFF
TRBV14,many,TRBD1,TRBJ2-3,TGTGCCAGCAGCCCCACCGGACAGGGCACAGATACGCAGTATTTT,CASSPTGQGTDTQYF
TRBV5-1,many,-,TRBJ2-5,TGCGCCAGCAGCTCTCGGGACATCCTGGAGACCCAGTACTTC,CASSSRDILETQYF
TRBV20-1,many,-,TRBJ1-4,TGCAGTGCTAGAGGGGCCAACCGGGACGTAACTGAAAAACTGTTTTTT,CSARGANRDVTEKLFF
TRBV5-1,many,-,TRBJ1-1,TGCGCCAGCAGCTTATCGGCGGGCCCGCGTGCTGAAGCTTTCTTT,CASSLSAGPRAEAFF
TRBV20-1,many,TRBD1,TRBJ1-5,TGCAGTGCTAGTGGCCGCGACCGAGGGACAGGGGGTGGCAATCAGCCCCAGCATTTT,CSASGRDRGTGGGNQPQHF
TRBV5-1,many,TRBD2,TRBJ2-1,TGCGCCAGCAGCCCTCAGAGCGGGGAGTACAATGAGCAGTTCTTC,CASSPQSGEYNEQFF
TRBV5-1,many,-,TRBJ2-1,TGCGCCAGCAGCTCGACCTACAATGAGCAGTTCTTC,CASSSTYNEQFF
TRBV5-1,many,-,TRBJ2-1,TGCGCCAGCAGCTTGGCCTTTCTCCCAGGGGCGAACCATGAGCAGTTCTTC,CASSLAFLPGANHEQFF
TRBV7-2,many,TRBD2,TRBJ2-3,TGTGCCAGCAGCTTTACTAGCGGGGGGTTCACAGATACGCAGTATTTT,CASSFTSGGFTDTQYF